One and the same sample provided the 14 T cell receptor beta chains below, sequenced in a study of immune heterogeneity within non-small cell lung tumors. Bulk tumor gDNA, 450 to 600 ng per sample, served as the TCR template. Several biopsies per primary tumor, spaced far apart, were taken during surgery. Those enrolled were patients newly diagnosed with untreated non-small cell lung cancer and undergoing curative surgery. TCR beta CDR3 regions came from multiplex PCR with 32 forward V and 13 reverse J primers. TCRdb recomputed calls from the multiplex PCR reads with MiXCR, one row per CDR3 protein. The sample has under 5,500 distinct CDR3 sequences, roughly 24% seen once. Material for sequencing was lung tumor tissue. The receptors were sampled from a man aged 60 to 69 with non-small cell lung cancer.

Concerning this clonotype itself: One end of the junction varies from germline; a read error may be responsible. The chain combines TRBV30 with TRBJ1-6, with TRBD1 matching over 7 bases. The CDR3 length is 17 residues. CDR1 and CDR2 (germline): GTSNPN, SVGIG (reference sequence). The CDR3, as DNA: TGTGCCTGTAGTGTCGCGCAGGGGGTATCCTATAATTCACCCCTCCACTTT. Translating it yields CACSVAQGVSYNSPLHF.

This clonotype turned up a few times. The V gene is TRBV7-9, the J gene TRBJ2-7; either TRBD1 or TRBD2 may supply D (7 bases each). Germline lookup yields CDR1 SEHNR and CDR2 FQNEAQ (reference sequence). The germline V and J ends were trimmed by 5 bases and 7 bases, with 27 bases remaining between them. The CDR3 is made up of 17 amino acids. The CDR3 DNA reads as TGTGCCAGCAGCACCACCTTGACAGGGTTCATCGGGAGGGAGCAGTACTTC. Translated, it gives CASSTTLTGFIGREQYF.

The chain is built from TRBV20-1 and TRBJ2-3; 7 positions agree with TRBD2. The trim removed 3 bases at V and 0 bases at J, leaving 6 bases unmatched. The CDR3 loop spans 15 amino acids. CDR1 is DFQATT, CDR2 SNEGSKA, per germline (reference sequence). The CDR3 DNA follows: TGCAGTGCTAGTCGCGGGAGAGGTAGCACAGATACGCAGTATTTT. Protein product: CSASRGRGSTDTQYF.

The rearrangement uses TRBV12-3 or TRBV12-4 and TRBJ2-1, with unresolved D. V gave up 2 bases and J gave up 7 bases, with 6 bases separating them. This CDR3 comprises 12 residues. CDR3 sequence reads: CASSLRWNEQFF. The CDR3 DNA follows: TGTGCCAGCAGTTTACGGTGGAATGAGCAGTTCTTC.

V gene TRBV6-1 combines with J gene TRBJ2-2, with 9 bases matching TRBD2. CDR1 MNHNS and CDR2 SASEGT come from the germline V gene. CDR3 length: 15 amino acids. V trimming: 9 bases; J trimming: 5 bases; junction bases outside the gene matches: 10. CDR3 coding DNA: TGTGCCAGTCGGAGGGGACTAGCAAATACCGGGGAGCTGTTTTTT. Translated, it gives CASRRGLANTGELFF.

V usage is TRBV18 and J usage is TRBJ2-3, with 11 bases lining up with TRBD1. V shed 0 bases and J 14 bases; nucleotides not matched to a gene: 7. From germline, CDR1 is KGHSH and CDR2 LQKENI. The CDR3 has 14 amino acids. CDR3 region: CASSPPGQGDSWYF. The CDR3 DNA sequence: TGTGCCAGCTCACCACCGGGACAGGGGGACTCGTGGTATTTT.

This clonotype is termed medium-sized. The chain joins TRBV28 to TRBJ2-1; D is perhaps TRBD1 or TRBD2 (5 bases each). The V and J ends lost 6 bases and 3 bases respectively, with 27 bases between them. The CDR3 runs to 19 residues. Germline loops: CDR1 MDHEN, CDR2 SYDVKM. The CDR3 here is CASSLEDGAWQGFYNEQFF. CDR3 nucleotide sequence: TGTGCCAGCAGCTTAGAGGACGGGGCCTGGCAGGGATTCTACAATGAGCAGTTCTTC.

The chain has TRBV2 and TRBJ2-7; TRBD1 might be the D (5 bases). Germline V gene data show CDR1 as SNHLY and CDR2 as FYNNEI. This CDR3 has 12 residues. Trimming pared 6 bases from V and 9 bases from J, leaving 15 bases between. The CDR3 sequence: CASSERGFVQYF. CDR3 sequence (DNA): TGTGCCAGCAGCGAAAGGGGATTCGTGCAGTACTTC.

The gene calls are TRBV7-6 and TRBJ2-7; possibly TRBD2 for D (6 bases). The germline V gene encodes CDR1 SGHVS and CDR2 FNYEAQ. The CDR3 runs 14 residues. V was cut by 4 bases and J by 3 bases, with 13 bases left in between. DNA of the CDR3: TGTGCCAGCAGCTCGGTGGGGGGAGACTACGAGCAGTACTTC. Translation gives CASSSVGGDYEQYF.

This clonotype was seen only a few times. The J gene is TRBJ2-2, the V gene TRBV11-3, with a weak D call TRBD2 (6 bases). CDR3 length: 15 residues. From germline, CDR1 is SGHNT and CDR2 YENEEA. Trimming removed 5 bases at V and 4 bases at J, with 14 bases between. CDR3 DNA sequence: TGTGCCAGCAGCCACCCGGAGGAGGGCACCGGGGAGCTGTTTTTT. Translated, it gives CASSHPEEGTGELFF.

This clonotype was observed a single time. The chain uses TRBV6-1 and TRBJ2-5; either TRBD1 or TRBD2 may supply D (5 bases each). Trimming removed 0 bases at V and 5 bases at J, with 10 bases between. The CDR3 contains 14 residues. The germline gives CDR1 MNHNS, CDR2 SASEGT. CDR3 sequence: CASSEARGGETQYF. The CDR3 region has the DNA TGTGCCAGCAGTGAAGCAAGGGGCGGGGAGACCCAGTACTTC.

This clonotype was recorded a few times. The genes are TRBV5-6 and TRBJ1-1; D gene unclear. Trimming cost V 3 bases and J 5 bases, with 17 bases left between them. The CDR3 is 15 amino acids. In germline, CDR1 is SGHDT, CDR2 YYEEEE. CDR3 sequence reads: CASSWELGTSTEAFF. The CDR3, as DNA: TGTGCCAGCAGCTGGGAGTTGGGCACTTCTACTGAAGCTTTCTTT.

By share, this clonotype ranks as large. The V and J genes are TRBV13 and TRBJ2-3, with a possible D match to TRBD2 (6 bases). The CDR3 extends over 15 amino acids. CDR1 PRHDT and CDR2 FYEKMQ come from the germline V gene (reference sequence). The V and J ends lost 4 bases and 6 bases respectively, with 17 bases between them. CDR3 DNA sequence: TGTGCCAGCAGCTATTCCGCACGGGGGTCGGATACGCAGTATTTT. It is translated as CASSYSARGSDTQYF. Drawing the rest from reference TRBV13 and TRBJ2-3, the complete variable domain is AAGVIQSPRHLIKEKRETATLKCYPIPRHDTVYWYQQGPGQDPQFLISFYEKMQSDKGSIPDRFSAQQFSDYHSELNMSSLELGDSALYFCASSYSARGSDTQYFGPGTRLTVL.

The table lists this clonotype with a few counts. For the CDR3, the DNA is TGTGCCAGCAGCCGCCATGGGGCGGGATCGAAAGATACGCAGTATTTT. It codes for CASSRHGAGSKDTQYF. V is TRBV7-3 and J is TRBJ2-3; perhaps TRBD2 as D (6 bases). Germline CDR1 reads SGHTA; CDR2 reads FQGTGA. V lost 5 bases, J lost 5 bases, and 20 bases lay in between. CDR3 size: 16 residues.